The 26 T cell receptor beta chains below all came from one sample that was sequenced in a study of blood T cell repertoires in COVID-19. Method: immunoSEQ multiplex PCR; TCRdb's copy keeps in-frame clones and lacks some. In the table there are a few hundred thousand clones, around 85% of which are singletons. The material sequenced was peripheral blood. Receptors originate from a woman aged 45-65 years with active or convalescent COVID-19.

The CDR3 DNA is TGCAGTGCTAGTTTAAACGGTATCGGGGCCAACGTCCTGACTTTC. Residues: CSASLNGIGANVLTF. The chain couples TRBV20-1 to TRBJ2-6; no firm D call. The CDR3 is 15 residues long. Trimming removed 3 bases at V and 4 bases at J, with 13 bases between. CDR1 and CDR2 from the germline V gene are DFQATT and SNEGSKA (reference sequence).

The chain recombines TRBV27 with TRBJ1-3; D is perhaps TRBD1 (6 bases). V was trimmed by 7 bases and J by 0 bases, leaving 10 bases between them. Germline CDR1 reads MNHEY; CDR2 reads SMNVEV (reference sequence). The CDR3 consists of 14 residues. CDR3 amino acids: CASTQGTSGNTIYF. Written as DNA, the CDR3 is TGTGCCAGCACTCAGGGGACCTCTGGAAACACCATATATTTT.

The DNA for the CDR3 is TGCGCCAGCAGCCGGAGCGCGACCGGGGAGCTGTTTTTT. It encodes CASSRSATGELFF. J is TRBJ2-2 and V is TRBV5-1; D not resolved. Germline CDR1 and CDR2: SGHRS and YFSETQ. V gave up 4 bases and J gave up 5 bases, with 9 bases separating them. The CDR3 runs 13 residues.

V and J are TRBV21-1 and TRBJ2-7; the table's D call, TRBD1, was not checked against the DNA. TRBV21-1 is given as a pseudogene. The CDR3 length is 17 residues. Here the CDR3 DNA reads TGTGCCAGCAGCAAAGAAGGGGTACAGGGGGCACCCTACGAGCAGTACTTC. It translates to CASSKEGVQGAPYEQYF.

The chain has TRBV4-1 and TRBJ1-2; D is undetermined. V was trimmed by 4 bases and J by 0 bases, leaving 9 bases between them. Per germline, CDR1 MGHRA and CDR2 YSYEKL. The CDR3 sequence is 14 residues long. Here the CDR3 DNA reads TGCGCCAGCAGCCCCGTCCTAGCTAACTATGGCTACACCTTC. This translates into CASSPVLANYGYTF.

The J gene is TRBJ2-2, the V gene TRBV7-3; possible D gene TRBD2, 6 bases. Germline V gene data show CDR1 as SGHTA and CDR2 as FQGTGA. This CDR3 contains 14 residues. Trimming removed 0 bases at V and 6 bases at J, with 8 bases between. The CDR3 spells CASSLTGRSGELFF. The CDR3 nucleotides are TGTGCCAGCAGCTTAACAGGGAGGTCCGGGGAGCTGTTTTTT.

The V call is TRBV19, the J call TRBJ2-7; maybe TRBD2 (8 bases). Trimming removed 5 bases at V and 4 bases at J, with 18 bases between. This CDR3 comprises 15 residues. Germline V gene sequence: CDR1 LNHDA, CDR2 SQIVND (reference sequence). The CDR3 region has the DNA TGTGCCAGTAGTTCCTTCGGGAGGGGGCCTTACGAGCAGTACTTC. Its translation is CASSSFGRGPYEQYF.

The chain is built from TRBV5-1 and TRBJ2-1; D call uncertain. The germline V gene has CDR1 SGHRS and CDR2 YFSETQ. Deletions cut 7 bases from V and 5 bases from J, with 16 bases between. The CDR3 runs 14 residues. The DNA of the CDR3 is TGCGCCAGCTCCCCCGATTCCGAGGACAATGAGCAGTTCTTC. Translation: CASSPDSEDNEQFF.

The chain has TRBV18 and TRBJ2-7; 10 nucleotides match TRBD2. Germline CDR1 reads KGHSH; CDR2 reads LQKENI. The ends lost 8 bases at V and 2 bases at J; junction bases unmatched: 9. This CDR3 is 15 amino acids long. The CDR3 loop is CASRTSGKNPYEQYF. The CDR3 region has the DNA TGTGCCAGCCGAACTAGCGGGAAAAATCCCTACGAGCAGTACTTC.

CDR3 region: CAIRGGQGYGYTF. Written as DNA, the CDR3 is TGTGCCATCAGGGGGGGACAGGGATATGGCTACACCTTC. The chain carries TRBV10-3 and TRBJ1-2; 9 bases map to TRBD1. V shed 6 bases and J 5 bases; nucleotides not matched to a gene: 4. The germline V gene encodes CDR1 ENHRY and CDR2 SYGVKD. This CDR3 contains 13 residues.

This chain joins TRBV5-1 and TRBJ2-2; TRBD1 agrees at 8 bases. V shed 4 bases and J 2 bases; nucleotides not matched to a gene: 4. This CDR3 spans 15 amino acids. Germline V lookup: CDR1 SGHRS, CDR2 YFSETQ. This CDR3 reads CASSKTGGNTGELFF. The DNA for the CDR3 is TGCGCCAGCAGCAAAACAGGGGGTAACACCGGGGAGCTGTTTTTT.

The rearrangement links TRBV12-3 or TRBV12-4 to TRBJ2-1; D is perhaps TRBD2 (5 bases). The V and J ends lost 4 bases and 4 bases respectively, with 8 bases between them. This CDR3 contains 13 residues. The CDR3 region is CASSSRVYNEQFF. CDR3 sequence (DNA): TGTGCCAGCAGTTCGAGGGTTTACAATGAGCAGTTCTTC.

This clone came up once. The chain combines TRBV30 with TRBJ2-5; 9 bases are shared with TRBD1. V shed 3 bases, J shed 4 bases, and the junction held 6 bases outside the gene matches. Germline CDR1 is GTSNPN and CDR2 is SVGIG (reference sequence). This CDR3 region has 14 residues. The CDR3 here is CAWSTGQGLETQYF. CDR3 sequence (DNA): TGTGCCTGGAGCACGGGACAGGGCTTAGAGACCCAGTACTTC.

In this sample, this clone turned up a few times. Written as DNA, the CDR3 is TGTGCCAGCAGCCTACTGGACAGCGCCCAAGGCTACACCTTC. Translation gives CASSLLDSAQGYTF. This chain connects TRBV7-2 to TRBJ1-2; D possibly corresponds to TRBD1 (6 bases). Deletions cut 5 bases from V and 8 bases from J, with 18 bases between. The CDR3 sequence is 14 residues long. The germline CDR1 and CDR2 sequences are SGHTA and FQGNSA.

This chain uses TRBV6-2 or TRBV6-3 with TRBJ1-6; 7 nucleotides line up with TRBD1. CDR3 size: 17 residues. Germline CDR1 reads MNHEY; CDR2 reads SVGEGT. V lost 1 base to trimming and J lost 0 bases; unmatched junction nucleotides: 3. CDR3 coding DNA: TGTGCCAGCAGTTACTGGGACAGCTACTCCTATAATTCACCCCTCCACTTT. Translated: CASSYWDSYSYNSPLHF.

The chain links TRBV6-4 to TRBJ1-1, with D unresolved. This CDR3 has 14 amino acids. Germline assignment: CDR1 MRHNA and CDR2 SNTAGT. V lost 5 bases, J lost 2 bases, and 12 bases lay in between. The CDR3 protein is CASSLTHRNTEAFF. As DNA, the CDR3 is TGTGCCAGCAGTTTAACGCACAGAAACACTGAAGCTTTCTTT.

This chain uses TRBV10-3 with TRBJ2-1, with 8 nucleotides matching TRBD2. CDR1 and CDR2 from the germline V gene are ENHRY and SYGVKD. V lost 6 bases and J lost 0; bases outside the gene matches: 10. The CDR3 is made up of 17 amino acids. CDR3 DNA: TGTGCCATCAGGGGTAGCGGGACCCACCACTCCTACAATGAGCAGTTCTTC. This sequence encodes CAIRGSGTHHSYNEQFF.

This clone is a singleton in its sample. CDR3 loop: CASSLDYAKETQYF. In DNA, the CDR3 is TGTGCCAGCAGCCTAGACTATGCCAAAGAGACCCAGTACTTC. This chain connects TRBV28 to TRBJ2-5; possibly TRBD2 for D (5 bases). The ends were cut back, 6 bases at V and 3 bases at J, with 14 bases in the middle. CDR1 and CDR2 (germline): MDHEN, SYDVKM. The CDR3 spans 14 residues.

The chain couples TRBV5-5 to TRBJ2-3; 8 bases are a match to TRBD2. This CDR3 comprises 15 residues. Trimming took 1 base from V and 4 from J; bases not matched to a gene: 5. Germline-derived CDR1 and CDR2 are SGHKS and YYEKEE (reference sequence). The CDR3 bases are TGTGCCAGCAGCTTGTATAGCGGGACCCCAGATACGCAGTATTTT. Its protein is CASSLYSGTPDTQYF.

CDR3 sequence: CASSPTSGRTGELFF. The CDR3 DNA is TGTGCCAGCAGTCCGACTAGCGGGAGAACCGGGGAGCTGTTTTTT. The chain employs TRBV28 and TRBJ2-2; 12 bases match TRBD2. CDR1 is MDHEN and CDR2 is SYDVKM in the germline V gene. V shed 5 bases, J shed 5 bases, and the junction held 3 bases outside the gene matches. This CDR3 is built from 15 residues.

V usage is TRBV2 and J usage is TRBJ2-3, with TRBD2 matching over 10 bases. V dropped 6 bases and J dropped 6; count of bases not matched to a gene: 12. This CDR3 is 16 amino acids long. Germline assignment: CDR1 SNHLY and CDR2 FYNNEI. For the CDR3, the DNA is TGTGCCAGCAGGGGGGGACTAGCGAGGATAAAGGATACGCAGTATTTT. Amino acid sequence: CASRGGLARIKDTQYF.

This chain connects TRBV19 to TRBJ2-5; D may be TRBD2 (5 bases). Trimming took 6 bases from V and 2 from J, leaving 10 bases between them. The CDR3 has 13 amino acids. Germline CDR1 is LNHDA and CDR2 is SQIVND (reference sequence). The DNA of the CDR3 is TGTGCCAGTAGGGGAAGCGGTCAAGAGACCCAGTACTTC. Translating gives CASRGSGQETQYF.

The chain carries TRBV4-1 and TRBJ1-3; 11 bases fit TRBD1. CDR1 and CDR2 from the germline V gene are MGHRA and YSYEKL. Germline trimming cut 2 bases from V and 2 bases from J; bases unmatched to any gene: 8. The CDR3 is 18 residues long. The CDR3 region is CASSQTYPGQGAGNTIYF. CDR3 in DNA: TGCGCCAGCAGCCAAACGTACCCGGGACAGGGGGCTGGAAACACCATATATTTT.

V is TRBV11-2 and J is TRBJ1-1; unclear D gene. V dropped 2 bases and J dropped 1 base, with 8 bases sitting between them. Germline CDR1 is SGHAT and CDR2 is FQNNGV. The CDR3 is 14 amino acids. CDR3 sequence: CASSLPFPNTEAFF. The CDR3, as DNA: TGTGCCAGCAGCTTACCTTTTCCGAACACTGAAGCTTTCTTT.

Written as DNA, the CDR3 is TGCAGTGGTCAGCGGAACTATGGCTACACCTTC. Its translation is CSGQRNYGYTF. This chain uses TRBV20-1 with TRBJ1-2; D uncertain. Deletions cut 7 bases from V and 2 bases from J, with 8 bases between. Germline V gene data show CDR1 as DFQATT and CDR2 as SNEGSKA (reference sequence). This CDR3 region has 11 residues.

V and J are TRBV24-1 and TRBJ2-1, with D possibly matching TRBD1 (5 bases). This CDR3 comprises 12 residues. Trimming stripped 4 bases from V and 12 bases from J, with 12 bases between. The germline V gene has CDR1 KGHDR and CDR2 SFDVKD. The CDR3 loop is CATSEGALPQFF. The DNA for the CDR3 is TGTGCCACCAGTGAAGGGGCCCTACCGCAGTTCTTC.